The text below deals with one T cell receptor (beta chain). The sample comes from a study of cytomegalovirus exposure and HLA in healthy donors. As for the donors, each was a healthy bone marrow donor. Use of 60 Vbeta and 13 Jbeta primers characterized the PCR. Authors' processing steps: Later analysis identified tens of millions of unique TCR beta chains, roughly 11 million shared. Sequencing was performed with immunoSEQ multiplex PCR; in TCRdb, only in-frame clones are kept and a portion is missing. The D gene and trimming were derived from the DNA, and the V and J assignments and clone size from that table. The sample lists over 150,000 clones; 80% were seen once. The sequence derives from a man aged 25 to 40 in good health and CMV-seropositive. Sequences were obtained from PBMCs.

For the CDR3, the DNA is TGTGCCAGCAGAGCGAATGGGGGCGGCGGCTACACCTTC. This encodes CASRANGGGGYTF. This rearrangement joins TRBV6-4 to TRBJ1-2; a possible D gene is TRBD1 (6 bases). This CDR3 comprises 13 residues. V dropped 6 bases and J dropped 8 bases, with 16 bases sitting between them. CDR1 is MRHNA and CDR2 is SNTAGT in the germline V gene.